A single sample is the source of the 3 T cell receptor beta chains below, sequenced in a study of cytomegalovirus exposure and HLA in healthy donors. PCR primers comprised 60 Vbeta and 13 Jbeta primers. Repertoires were generated with immunoSEQ multiplex PCR, while TCRdb's copy carries only in-frame clones and drops some. The sample data list about 170,000 clones. The specimen sequenced was PBMCs. These receptor sequences come from a woman aged 18-35 years in good health and CMV-seropositive.

V usage is TRBV15 and J usage is TRBJ1-5; possible D gene TRBD1, 5 bases. V was pared by 1 base and J by 2 bases, with 12 bases between. Germline V gene sequence: CDR1 LNHNV, CDR2 YYDKDF (reference sequence). The CDR3 covers 16 residues. CDR3 loop: CATSRVRGVGNQPQHF. The CDR3 nucleotides are TGTGCCACCAGCAGAGTTCGGGGGGTTGGCAATCAGCCCCAGCATTTT. The full variable domain, with the rest looked up from reference TRBV15 and TRBJ1-5, is DAMVIQNPRYQVTQFGKPVTLSCSQTLNHNVMYWYQQKSSQAPKLLFHYYDKDFNNEADTPDNFQSRRPNTSFCFLDIRSPGLGDTAMYLCATSRVRGVGNQPQHFGDGTRLSIL.

The V call is TRBV18, the J call TRBJ2-3; 7 bases match TRBD2. V gave up 6 bases and J gave up 7 bases; unmatched junction bases: 10. Germline lookup yields CDR1 KGHSH and CDR2 LQKENI. This CDR3 has 14 amino acids. The CDR3 here is CASSTWAGDHTQYF. The DNA for the CDR3 is TGTGCCAGCTCCACCTGGGCGGGAGATCATACGCAGTATTTT.

J is TRBJ1-3 and V is TRBV28; D unresolved. Germline loops: CDR1 MDHEN, CDR2 SYDVKM. The CDR3 is 12 residues long. Trimming stripped 1 base from V and 7 bases from J, with 5 bases between. CDR3 nucleotides: TGTGCCAGCAGTTTATCCGGGAACACCATATATTTT. Translated: CASSLSGNTIYF.